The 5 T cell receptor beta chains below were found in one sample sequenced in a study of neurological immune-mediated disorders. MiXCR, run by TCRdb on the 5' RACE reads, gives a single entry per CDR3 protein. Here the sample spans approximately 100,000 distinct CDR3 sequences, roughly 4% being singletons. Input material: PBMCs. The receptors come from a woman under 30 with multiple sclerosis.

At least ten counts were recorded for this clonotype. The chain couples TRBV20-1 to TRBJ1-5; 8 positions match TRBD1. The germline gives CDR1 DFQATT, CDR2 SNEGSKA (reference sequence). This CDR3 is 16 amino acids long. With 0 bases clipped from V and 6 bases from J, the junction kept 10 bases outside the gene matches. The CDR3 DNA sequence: TGCAGTGCTAGAGAAGACAGGGGCTATGGTGGTCAGCCCCAGCATTTT. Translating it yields CSAREDRGYGGQPQHF.

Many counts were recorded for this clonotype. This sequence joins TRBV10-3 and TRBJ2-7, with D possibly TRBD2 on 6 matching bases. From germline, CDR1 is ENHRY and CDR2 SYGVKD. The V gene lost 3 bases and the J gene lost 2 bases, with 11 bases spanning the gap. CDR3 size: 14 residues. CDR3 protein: CAISDGGLPYEQYF. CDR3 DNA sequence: TGTGCCATCAGTGATGGAGGGCTCCCCTACGAGCAGTACTTC.

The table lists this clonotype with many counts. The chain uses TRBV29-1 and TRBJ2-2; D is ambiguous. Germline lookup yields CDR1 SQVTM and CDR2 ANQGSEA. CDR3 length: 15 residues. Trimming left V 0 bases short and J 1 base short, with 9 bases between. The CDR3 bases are TGCAGCGTTGAAGATGGTCGAGGGAACACCGGGGAGCTGTTTTTT. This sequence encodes CSVEDGRGNTGELFF.

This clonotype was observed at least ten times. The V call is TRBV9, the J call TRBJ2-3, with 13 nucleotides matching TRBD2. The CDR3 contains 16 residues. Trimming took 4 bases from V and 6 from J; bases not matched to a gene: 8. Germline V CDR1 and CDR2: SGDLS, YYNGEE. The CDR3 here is CASSPGTSGILDTQYF. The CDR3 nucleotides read TGTGCCAGCAGCCCAGGGACTAGCGGGATCCTGGATACGCAGTATTTT.

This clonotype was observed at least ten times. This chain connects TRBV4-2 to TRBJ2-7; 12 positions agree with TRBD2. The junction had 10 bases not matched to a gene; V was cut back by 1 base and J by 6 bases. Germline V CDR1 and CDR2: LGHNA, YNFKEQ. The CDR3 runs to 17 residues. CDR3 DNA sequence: TGTGCCAGCAGCCAAGGATCGTCACTAGCGGGAGGAGGCGAGCAGTACTTC. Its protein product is CASSQGSSLAGGGEQYF.